This TCR beta chain was identified during a study of cytomegalovirus exposure and HLA in healthy donors. It was with 60 Vbeta and 13 Jbeta primers that the PCR ran. The method was immunoSEQ multiplex PCR; TCRdb's version includes in-frame clones alone and lacks a portion of them. The sample holds roughly 120,000 clones, 60% to 80% seen once. Overall study findings and caveats: Most CMV-associated TCR beta chains appeared HLA-restricted in a later analysis. A later examination showed that TCR association rates differed by HLA locus, with DRB1 most and HLA-C fewest.

These donors, healthy bone marrow donors, were studied. On this clone itself: The antigen remains undetermined.

Sequencing was done on a sample of PBMCs. The clonotype was recovered from a man aged 50 to 60 in good health and CMV-seropositive.

CDR3 nucleotide sequence: TGTGCCAGCAGATCAGGGACAGGCAATAGCAATCAGCCCCAGCATTTT. This translates into CASRSGTGNSNQPQHF. The chain recombines TRBV7-8 with TRBJ1-5; 8 bases match TRBD1. Trimming at V came to 6 bases and at J to 0 bases, leaving 7 bases not matched to a gene. The germline gives CDR1 SGHVS, CDR2 FQNEAQ. This CDR3 contains 16 residues.